This passage covers 12 T cell receptor beta chains from one sample sequenced in a study of CD8+CD57+ T cells in acquired aplastic anemia. Profiles of TCR beta VDJ and CDR3 were generated from a genomic DNA template. One entry per CDR3 protein, called by TCRdb with MiXCR from the reads. The sample shows some 98,000 distinct CDR3 sequences, approximately 73% of them seen only once. By flow cytometry, patients selected for sequencing had shown an expansion of CD8+CD57+ cells. The sample comprised sorted CD4+, CD8+, or CD8+CD57+ T cells (not recorded which) from PBMCs. The receptors derive from a human donor with aplastic anemia.

The chain links TRBV24-1 to TRBJ2-5; D ambiguous. The CDR3 has 14 amino acids. CDR1 is KGHDR, CDR2 SFDVKD, per germline. V was clipped by 3 bases and J by 1 base, with 8 bases between them. DNA of the CDR3: TGTGCCACCAGTGATCCGGACGGCCAAGAGACCCAGTACTTC. Encoded protein: CATSDPDGQETQYF.

This clonotype was observed many times. The V gene is TRBV27, the J gene TRBJ2-7, with TRBD2 as a possible D gene (7 bases). The V gene lost 8 bases and the J gene lost 6 bases, with 17 bases spanning the gap. The length of the CDR3 is 13 residues. The V gene's germline CDR1 is MNHEY and CDR2 SMNVEV (reference sequence). CDR3 protein: CASGFPGGFEQYF. The CDR3 DNA is TGTGCCAGCGGCTTTCCGGGGGGCTTCGAGCAGTACTTC.

This chain links TRBV29-1 with TRBJ1-2; TRBD1 agrees at 7 bases. V lost 6 bases, J lost 1 base, and 17 bases stayed unmatched. Germline V lookup: CDR1 SQVTM, CDR2 ANQGSEA. The CDR3 runs 17 residues. CDR3 in amino acids: CSVSNKGDRLNNYGYTF. The CDR3 region has the DNA TGCAGCGTGTCAAATAAAGGGGACAGACTTAATAACTATGGCTACACCTTC.

A note on this clonotype: One end of the junction fails to match germline, which may point to a read error. The chain is built from TRBV2 and TRBJ1-6; TRBD1 is a possible D gene (5 bases). Germline V CDR1 and CDR2: SNHLY, FYNNEI. The CDR3 is 12 amino acids. CDR3 coding DNA: TGTGCCAGCTCGGGGGGGGATTCACCTCTCCACTTT. This sequence encodes CASSGGDSPLHF.

This clonotype was seen more than once but under ten times. The rearrangement links TRBV7-2 to TRBJ2-5, with D possibly matching TRBD1 (6 bases). The V end was cut by 5 bases, the J end by 5 bases, with 15 bases between. The CDR3 covers 14 residues. Germline values: CDR1 SGHTA, CDR2 FQGNSA. The CDR3 bases are TGTGCCAGCAGCACAACAGGGCCACGGGAGACCCAGTACTTC. This translates into CASSTTGPRETQYF. Variable domain in full (rest from reference TRBV7-2 and TRBJ2-5): GAGVSQSPSNKVTEKGKDVELRCDPISGHTALYWYRQSLGQGLEFLIYFQGNSAPDKSGLPSDRFSAERTGGSVSTLTIQRTQQEDSAVYLCASSTTGPRETQYFGPGTRLLVL.

The chain couples TRBV24-1 to TRBJ2-1; a weak D match, TRBD2 (6 bases). Germline V gene sequence: CDR1 KGHDR, CDR2 SFDVKD. The CDR3 length is 14 residues. V was clipped by 4 bases and J by 9 bases, with 15 bases between them. The CDR3 bases are TGTGCCACCAGTGAGTTAACTAGCTCCGGTGAGCAGTTCTTC. Translating gives CATSELTSSGEQFF.

CDR3 residues: CASLAVRFSYNEQFF. The DNA for the CDR3 is TGTGCCAGTTTAGCGGTCCGCTTTTCCTACAATGAGCAGTTCTTC. This rearrangement joins TRBV7-8 to TRBJ2-1; D possibly corresponds to TRBD2 (6 bases). Germline assignment: CDR1 SGHVS and CDR2 FQNEAQ. V lost 9 bases, J lost 1 base, and 16 bases lay in between. The CDR3 is 15 residues long.

This clonotype was observed a handful of times. The CDR3 nucleotides read TGTGCCATCAGTCGGACAGGGCCGAACACCGGGGAGCTGTTTTTT. Translated, it gives CAISRTGPNTGELFF. The chain recombines TRBV10-3 with TRBJ2-2, with 8 bases that match TRBD1. V shed 5 bases and J 0 bases; nucleotides not matched to a gene: 2. This CDR3 comprises 15 residues. The germline V gene encodes CDR1 ENHRY and CDR2 SYGVKD.

The V and J genes are TRBV15 and TRBJ1-2; 9 bases align to TRBD1. Germline values: CDR1 LNHNV, CDR2 YYDKDF (reference sequence). With 6 bases clipped from V and 7 bases from J, the junction kept 9 bases outside the gene matches. The CDR3 has 14 amino acids. This chain's CDR3 is CATRDTGGLSGYTF. The CDR3 nucleotides are TGTGCCACCAGGGATACAGGGGGCCTTAGTGGCTACACCTTC.

This clonotype is a singleton in its sample. The chain uses TRBV4-2 and TRBJ2-7; 8 positions match TRBD2. V gave up 0 bases and J gave up 6 bases; unmatched junction bases: 4. Germline CDR1 and CDR2: LGHNA and YNFKEQ. The length of the CDR3 is 14 residues. CDR3 DNA: TGTGCCAGCAGCCAAGAACGCGCGGGGGGCGAGCAGTACTTC. The encoded protein is CASSQERAGGEQYF.

The chain couples TRBV7-9 to TRBJ2-5; D possibly corresponds to TRBD2 (7 bases). Germline values: CDR1 SEHNR, CDR2 FQNEAQ (reference sequence). V was clipped by 5 bases and J by 4 bases, with 17 bases between them. CDR3 length equals 15 residues. CDR3 in amino acids: CASSNHGGPSETQYF. The DNA of the CDR3 is TGTGCCAGCAGCAACCACGGGGGGCCCTCAGAGACCCAGTACTTC.

This clonotype was seen many times. The chain couples TRBV6-1 to TRBJ2-1; 13 nucleotides align to TRBD2. The trim removed 5 bases at V and 8 bases at J, leaving 6 bases unmatched. This CDR3 spans 15 amino acids. Germline values: CDR1 MNHNS, CDR2 SASEGT. The CDR3 sequence: CASSTTSGGADEQFF. In nucleotides, the CDR3 is TGTGCCAGCAGTACAACTAGCGGGGGGGCTGATGAGCAGTTCTTC.